The text below deals with one T cell receptor beta chain. The CDR3 totals 14 residues. The V gene end was trimmed by 0 bases and the J gene end by 4 bases; junction bases not matched to a gene: 2. Germline V gene data show CDR1 as SGHAT and CDR2 as FQNNGV. The use of a sample-barcoded 5' primer and a J-beta primer mix characterized a second PCR of roughly 7 to 11 cycles. TCRdb reanalysed the 5' RACE reads using MiXCR and keeps one entry per CDR3 protein. The table records almost 300,000 distinct CDR3 sequences, 27% of them present only once. The data stem from a study of blood T cells in healthy people across ages.

The V gene is TRBV11-2, the J gene TRBJ2-5; 7 nucleotides line up with TRBD2. The sequencing input was blood. The TCR sequence derives from a woman between 65 and 79 years old in good health. The CDR3 bases are TGTGCCAGCAGCTTAGAGACTAGCCCAGAGACCCAGTACTTC. Its translation is CASSLETSPETQYF.